Described below is a single T cell receptor (beta chain) sequence and its context. Antigen: not known. The ends lost 4 bases at V and 9 bases at J; junction bases unmatched: 19. CDR1 SGHRS and CDR2 YFSETQ come from the germline V gene. This CDR3 spans 17 amino acids. The study ran its PCR with 60 Vbeta and 13 Jbeta primers. Assay used: immunoSEQ multiplex PCR; TCRdb lists only in-frame clones, some missing. The sample lists about 130,000 clones, about 86% occurring once. This entry belongs to a study of cytomegalovirus exposure and HLA in healthy donors. General study results and limits: Roughly even sequencing depth across donors was the assumption behind the presence/absence analyses. The majority of TCR sequences were rare, yet some public TCRs appeared in many donors.

The TCR originated in a man younger than 35 in good health and CMV-seronegative. V and J are TRBV5-1 and TRBJ2-1; 7 bases match TRBD2. The sample was PBMCs. The CDR3 sequence: CASSLTTGGSRVGEQFF. Written as DNA, the CDR3 is TGCGCCAGCAGCCTCACAACGGGGGGTTCCCGGGTCGGTGAGCAGTTCTTC. The variable domain in full, completed from reference TRBV5-1 and TRBJ2-1, reads KAGVTQTPRYLIKTRGQQVTLSCSPISGHRSVSWYQQTPGQGLQFLFEYFSETQRNKGNFPGRFSGRQFSNSRSEMNVSTLELGDSALYLCASSLTTGGSRVGEQFFGPGTRLTVL.